Following are 12 T cell receptor beta chains from one sample sequenced in a study of cytomegalovirus exposure and HLA in healthy donors. Primers for the PCR totalled 60 Vbeta and 13 Jbeta. The method was immunoSEQ multiplex PCR; TCRdb's version includes in-frame clones alone and lacks a portion of them. Seen here are 90,000 to 110,000 clones, 73% observed once, and the top ten hold about 8.4%. Material: PBMCs. These receptors were collected from a man in his forties in good health and CMV-seronegative.

The chain joins TRBV6-4 to TRBJ2-2; 7 bases match TRBD2. J was trimmed by 5 bases and V by 5 bases; bases with no gene match: 2. The germline V gene encodes CDR1 MRHNA and CDR2 SNTAGT. This CDR3 spans 13 amino acids. CDR3 DNA sequence: TGTGCCAGCAGTAGCGGGGCAACCGGGGAGCTGTTTTTT. Translation gives CASSSGATGELFF.

The table lists this clone with a count of one. This sequence joins TRBV9 and TRBJ2-2, with 7 bases identical to TRBD1. V trimming: 7 bases; J trimming: 0 bases; junction bases outside the gene matches: 3. The germline CDR1 and CDR2 sequences are SGDLS and YYNGEE. CDR3 size: 14 residues. The CDR3 reads CASHRGTNTGELFF. The CDR3, as DNA: TGTGCCAGCCACAGGGGTACGAACACCGGGGAGCTGTTTTTT.

The chain carries TRBV2 and TRBJ2-7; 7 bases align to TRBD1. The CDR3 has 13 amino acids. The germline V gene encodes CDR1 SNHLY and CDR2 FYNNEI. The ends lost 6 bases at V and 0 bases at J; junction bases unmatched: 2. CDR3 nucleotides: TGTGCCAGCAGGGGGACAGACTCCTACGAGCAGTACTTC. Residues: CASRGTDSYEQYF.

This chain connects TRBV7-6 to TRBJ2-3; 7 nucleotides match TRBD2. Germline V gives CDR1 SGHVS, CDR2 FNYEAQ. The CDR3 consists of 15 residues. The J segment lost 11 bases and the V segment lost 1 base, leaving 12 bases of the junction unmatched. CDR3: CASSLGGGRYTVQYF. CDR3 nucleotide sequence: TGTGCCAGCAGCTTAGGGGGGGGGAGATATACGGTGCAGTATTTT.

The J gene is TRBJ2-7, the V gene TRBV5-1; D is uncertain. Germline V gene data show CDR1 as SGHRS and CDR2 as YFSETQ. The V gene lost 3 bases and the J gene lost 3 bases, with 13 bases spanning the gap. The CDR3 spans 14 residues. The CDR3 nucleotides are TGCGCCAGCAGCTCCGGTGCCCCCAACTACGAGCAGTACTTC. It codes for CASSSGAPNYEQYF.

The chain joins TRBV6-5 to TRBJ2-2; possible D gene TRBD1, 6 bases. Germline CDR1 reads MNHEY; CDR2 reads SVGAGI. Trimming cost V 6 bases and J 1 base, with 9 bases left between them. The CDR3 spans 14 residues. CDR3 in amino acids: CASRSGQNTGELFF. The CDR3 nucleotides are TGTGCCAGCAGGTCGGGACAGAACACCGGGGAGCTGTTTTTT.

The rearrangement joins TRBV7-9 to TRBJ2-1, with D possibly TRBD2 on 6 matching bases. Germline CDR1 is SEHNR and CDR2 is FQNEAQ (reference sequence). Between the trimmed V and J ends, which lost 2 bases and 4 bases, there was a span of 12 bases. The CDR3 is made up of 15 amino acids. Here the CDR3 DNA reads TGTGCCAGCAGCTTAAAGGGCGGGGTGTACAATGAGCAGTTCTTC. Protein sequence: CASSLKGGVYNEQFF.

The rearrangement uses TRBV19 and TRBJ1-1; D uncertain. This CDR3 has 12 amino acids. V lost 6 bases, J lost 5 bases, and 10 bases lay in between. Germline V gene sequence: CDR1 LNHDA, CDR2 SQIVND (reference sequence). CDR3 residues: CASRHLVTEAFF. For the CDR3, the DNA is TGTGCCAGTAGACACCTTGTTACTGAAGCTTTCTTT. The variable domain in full, completed from reference TRBV19 and TRBJ1-1, reads DGGITQSPKYLFRKEGQNVTLSCEQNLNHDAMYWYRQDPGQGLRLIYYSQIVNDFQKGDIAEGYSVSREKKESFPLTVTSAQKNPTAFYLCASRHLVTEAFFGQGTRLTVV.

The chain is built from TRBV9 and TRBJ2-5; 8 bases match TRBD1. Per germline, CDR1 SGDLS and CDR2 YYNGEE. This CDR3 is 17 amino acids long. V lost 0 bases to trimming and J lost 2 bases; unmatched junction nucleotides: 9. The CDR3 nucleotides read TGTGCCAGCAGCGTAGGGACAGGGCAGTTGGGGCAAGAGACCCAGTACTTC. Translated: CASSVGTGQLGQETQYF.

The J gene is TRBJ1-6, the V gene TRBV30, with D possibly being TRBD1 (6 bases). Germline V gives CDR1 GTSNPN, CDR2 SVGIG (reference sequence). V was trimmed by 3 bases and J by 0 bases, leaving 15 bases between them. The CDR3 covers 17 residues. The CDR3 coding sequence is TGTGCCTGGAGCGGACAGAGCTTACCCTCCTATAATTCACCCCTCCACTTT. Translation: CAWSGQSLPSYNSPLHF.

The V call is TRBV27, the J call TRBJ2-1; the D is unclear. Per the germline V gene, CDR1 is MNHEY and CDR2 is SMNVEV (reference sequence). Trimming removed 2 bases at V and 7 bases at J, with 12 bases between. The CDR3 runs 14 residues. For the CDR3, the DNA is TGTGCCAGCAGTTTACGGGTCCCGGAGAATGAGCAGTTCTTC. It yields the protein CASSLRVPENEQFF.

This chain uses TRBV5-1 with TRBJ1-1, with TRBD1 matching over 7 bases. Per the germline V gene, CDR1 is SGHRS and CDR2 is YFSETQ. CDR3 length equals 14 residues. The V and J ends lost 4 bases and 0 bases, in that order; junction bases with no gene match: 3. CDR3 residues: CASSTGQVNTEAFF. The CDR3 DNA is TGCGCCAGCAGCACAGGACAGGTGAACACTGAAGCTTTCTTT.